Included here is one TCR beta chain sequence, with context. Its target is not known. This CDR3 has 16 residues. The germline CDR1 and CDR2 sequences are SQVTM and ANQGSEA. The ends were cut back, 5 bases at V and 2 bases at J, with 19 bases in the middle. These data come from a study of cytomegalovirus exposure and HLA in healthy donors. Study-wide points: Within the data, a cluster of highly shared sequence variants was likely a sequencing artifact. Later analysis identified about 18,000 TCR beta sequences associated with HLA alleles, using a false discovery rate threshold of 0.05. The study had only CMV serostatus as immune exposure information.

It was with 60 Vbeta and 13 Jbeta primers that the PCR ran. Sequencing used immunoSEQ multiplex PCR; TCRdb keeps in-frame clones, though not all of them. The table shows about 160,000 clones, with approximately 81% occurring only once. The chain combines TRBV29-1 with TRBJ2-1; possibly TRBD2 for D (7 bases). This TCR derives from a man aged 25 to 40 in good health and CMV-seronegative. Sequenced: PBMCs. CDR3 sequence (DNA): TGCAGCGTTCGAGGGGGGCGGGAGATCACCTACAATGAGCAGTTCTTC. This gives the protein CSVRGGREITYNEQFF.